These T cell receptor beta chains were read from a single sample in a study of T cell responses to AZD1222 COVID-19 vaccine. Libraries were prepared by immunoSEQ multiplex PCR; TCRdb keeps only in-frame clonotypes and omits some of them. Here the sample spans 100,000 to 150,000 clones, 88% being singletons. The material sequenced was peripheral blood, taken on day 0 of AZD1222 vaccination. Every receptor here comes from an adult in good health. The CDR3 runs from the conserved cysteine through the conserved F or W.

CDR3 protein: CASSFQAENTGELFF
CDR3 length: 15
V gene: TRBV27
J gene: TRBJ2-2

CDR3 protein: CASSMNGGELFF
CDR3 length: 12
V gene: TRBV4-2
J gene: TRBJ1-4

CDR3 protein: CASSFGTDTQYF
CDR3 length: 12
V gene: TRBV12-3/TRBV12-4
J gene: TRBJ2-3

CDR3 protein: CASSGQGTYNEQFF
CDR3 length: 14
V gene: TRBV9
J gene: TRBJ2-1

CDR3 protein: CASSYDRGPVSGNTIYF
CDR3 length: 17
V gene: TRBV6-2/TRBV6-3
J gene: TRBJ1-3

CDR3 protein: CATSRPGTVYEQYF
CDR3 length: 14
V gene: TRBV15
J gene: TRBJ2-7

CDR3 protein: CASSVDSNNYGYTF
CDR3 length: 14
V gene: TRBV5-4
J gene: TRBJ1-2

CDR3 protein: CASRPRESSYNSPLHF
CDR3 length: 16
V gene: TRBV6-6
J gene: TRBJ1-6

CDR3 protein: CASRSGNEQFF
CDR3 length: 11
V gene: TRBV5-4
J gene: TRBJ2-1

CDR3 protein: CASSLATGATDTQYF
CDR3 length: 15
V gene: TRBV7-9
J gene: TRBJ2-3

CDR3 protein: CASSPTGRDGGGYTF
CDR3 length: 15
V gene: TRBV4-2
J gene: TRBJ1-2

CDR3 protein: CASSFGGADSPLHF
CDR3 length: 14
V gene: TRBV28
J gene: TRBJ1-6

CDR3 protein: CASSFGQGYTGELFF
CDR3 length: 15
V gene: TRBV7-8
J gene: TRBJ2-2

CDR3 protein: CASLGDRAYDEQFF
CDR3 length: 14
V gene: TRBV7-8
J gene: TRBJ2-1

CDR3 protein: CASSLAKGGYNEQFF
CDR3 length: 15
V gene: TRBV7-9
J gene: TRBJ2-1

CDR3 protein: CATSREIGRLSNEKLFF
CDR3 length: 17
V gene: TRBV15
J gene: TRBJ1-4

CDR3 protein: CASSGRNSPGTQYF
CDR3 length: 14
V gene: TRBV9
J gene: TRBJ2-5

CDR3 protein: CASSPRNVWEGLNEKLFF
CDR3 length: 18
V gene: TRBV7-6
J gene: TRBJ1-4

CDR3 protein: CASSLSGTGYQPQHF
CDR3 length: 15
V gene: TRBV7-2
J gene: TRBJ1-5

CDR3 protein: CATSDGSQETQYF
CDR3 length: 13
V gene: TRBV24-1
J gene: TRBJ2-5

CDR3 protein: CASSRSPQGAHEQYF
CDR3 length: 15
V gene: TRBV6-5
J gene: TRBJ2-7

CDR3 protein: CASSRDRNTEAFF
CDR3 length: 13
V gene: TRBV11-1
J gene: TRBJ1-1

CDR3 protein: CASSLVGTGGDEQYF
CDR3 length: 15
V gene: TRBV7-9
J gene: TRBJ2-7

CDR3 protein: CASSIGASGSNEQYF
CDR3 length: 15
V gene: TRBV19
J gene: TRBJ2-7

CDR3 protein: CASSQTPIGGQPQHF
CDR3 length: 15
V gene: TRBV4-1
J gene: TRBJ1-5